These T cell receptor beta chains were read from a single sample in a study of blood T cell repertoires in COVID-19. Profiling relied on immunoSEQ multiplex PCR, and the TCRdb table lists in-frame clones only, not all of them. The profile shows more than 350,000 clones, just under 90% of them singletons. The sequenced sample was PBMCs or T cells enriched from blood (not recorded which). Every receptor here comes from a woman in her forties or fifties who had recovered from COVID-19. CDR3s include the opening cysteine and the closing phenylalanine or tryptophan. The D gene is left open where the match is weak. Size tells how often a clone was seen (once, few, many) or the class of an expanded clone, and some rows leave it out.

d_gene	abundance	v_gene	len	j_gene	CDR3aa	CDR3nt
NA	few	TRBV27	14	TRBJ2-7	CASSLSRGPYEQYF	TGTGCCAGCAGTTTAAGCAGGGGTCCCTACGAGCAGTACTTC
NA	NA	TRBV7-6	16	TRBJ1-3	CASSLGQLNSGNTIYF	TGTGCCAGCAGCTTAGGGCAGTTGAACTCTGGAAACACCATATATTTT
NA	NA	TRBV3-1/TRBV3-2	14	TRBJ1-2	CASSQASASFGYTF	TGTGCCAGCAGCCAAGCTTCAGCGTCCTTCGGCTACACCTTC
NA	NA	TRBV6-5	12	TRBJ2-7	CASGGLIYEQYF	TGTGCCAGCGGCGGACTGATCTACGAGCAGTACTTC
NA	NA	TRBV29-1	15	TRBJ1-2	CSVAGVGPGRGGYTF	TGCAGCGTTGCAGGGGTTGGCCCGGGGAGGGGAGGCTACACCTTC
NA	NA	TRBV28	16	TRBJ1-3	CASSYGGSSPGNTIYF	TGTGCCAGCAGTTATGGGGGGAGTTCCCCTGGAAACACCATATATTTT
NA	NA	TRBV7-9	18	TRBJ2-6	CASSPRRGGSPGANVLTF	TGTGCCAGCAGCCCCCGCCGTGGGGGCAGCCCTGGGGCCAACGTCCTGACTTTC
NA	NA	TRBV19	14	TRBJ1-5	CASRQGWSNQPQHF	TGTGCCAGTAGGCAGGGTTGGAGCAATCAGCCCCAGCATTTT
TRBD1	NA	TRBV19	15	TRBJ2-2	CASMTGQGVTGELFF	TGTGCCAGTATGACAGGACAGGGGGTAACCGGGGAGCTGTTTTTT
NA	NA	TRBV13	15	TRBJ1-1	CASSRGVSGGTEAFF	TGTGCCAGCAGCCGGGGGGTCTCTGGGGGCACTGAAGCTTTCTTT
TRBD1	NA	TRBV7-3	15	TRBJ2-5	CASSPGTGGQETQYF	TGTGCCAGCAGCCCGGGGACAGGGGGTCAAGAGACCCAGTACTTC
TRBD2	NA	TRBV28	19	TRBJ2-1	CASSFDPGTSGGSYNEQFF	TGTGCCAGCAGTTTCGATCCGGGGACTAGCGGGGGGTCCTACAATGAGCAGTTCTTC
NA	NA	TRBV7-8	15	TRBJ1-2	CASSPLGRVSYGYTF	TGTGCCAGCAGCCCCTTGGGCAGGGTGTCCTATGGCTACACCTTC
TRBD1	few	TRBV28	15	TRBJ2-4	CASSTGQGPKNIQYF	TGTGCCAGCAGTACGGGACAGGGTCCCAAAAACATTCAGTACTTC
TRBD2	few	TRBV7-2	15	TRBJ2-1	CASSILAGGPNEQFF	TGTGCCAGCAGCATATTAGCGGGGGGGCCCAATGAGCAGTTCTTC
NA	NA	TRBV5-1	14	TRBJ2-3	CASSTSDSTDTQYF	TGCGCCAGCAGCACTTCCGACTCTACAGATACGCAGTATTTT
NA	many	TRBV5-6	15	TRBJ1-2	CASSFGGERYYGYTF	TGTGCCAGCAGCTTTGGGGGGGAGAGGTACTATGGCTACACCTTC
TRBD1	once	TRBV5-4	16	TRBJ1-4	CASSSGGGQGSEKLFF	TGTGCCAGCAGCTCGGGGGGTGGACAGGGAAGTGAAAAACTGTTTTTT
NA	NA	TRBV2	15	TRBJ1-3	CASSEYVLSGNTIYF	TGTGCCAGCAGTGAATATGTCCTCTCTGGAAACACCATATATTTT
TRBD1	once	TRBV7-4	15	TRBJ1-1	CASSPRTGGNTEAFF	TGTGCCAGCAGCCCTCGGACAGGGGGGAACACTGAAGCTTTCTTT
NA	NA	TRBV5-1	13	TRBJ2-1	CASSFGQTNEQFF	TGCGCCAGCAGCTTTGGACAAACCAATGAGCAGTTCTTC
NA	NA	TRBV6-1	14	TRBJ2-7	CASSETGSSYEQYF	TGTGCCAGCAGTGAGACAGGTAGCTCCTACGAGCAGTACTTC
NA	once	TRBV18	15	TRBJ1-2	CASSLGTGANYGYTF	TGTGCCAGCTCACTTGGGACTGGAGCTAACTATGGCTACACCTTC
NA	NA	TRBV10-3	13	TRBJ1-1	CAISESQYTEAFF	TGTGCCATCAGTGAGTCGCAGTACACTGAAGCTTTCTTT
TRBD1	once	TRBV3-1/TRBV3-2	18	TRBJ1-2	CASSQETKQGAREYGYTF	TGTGCCAGCAGCCAAGAGACTAAACAGGGGGCGAGGGAGTATGGCTACACCTTC
NA	NA	TRBV19	12	TRBJ2-1	CASSIGGAEQFF	TGTGCCAGTAGTATAGGCGGGGCTGAGCAGTTCTTC
NA	NA	TRBV20-1	10	TRBJ1-2	CVVNQYGYTF	TGCGTCGTCAATCAGTATGGCTACACCTTC
TRBD1	NA	TRBV13	17	TRBJ1-1	CASSSSTPFTGDLEAFF	TGTGCCAGCAGCTCCTCAACGCCATTTACAGGGGACCTTGAAGCTTTCTTT
TRBD1	NA	TRBV2	14	TRBJ1-4	CASTDKTGSEKLFF	TGTGCCAGCACCGACAAGACAGGGTCGGAAAAACTGTTTTTT
TRBD1	NA	TRBV27	14	TRBJ2-7	CASSTRDRVDEQYF	TGTGCCAGCAGTACACGGGACAGGGTGGACGAGCAGTACTTC
NA	NA	TRBV24-1	14	TRBJ2-5	CATRGGRKKETQYF	TGTGCCACCAGGGGGGGGCGCAAAAAAGAGACCCAGTACTTC
NA	NA	TRBV27	14	TRBJ2-1	CASSPRGYYNEQFF	TGTGCCAGCAGTCCTAGGGGGTATTACAATGAGCAGTTCTTC
TRBD2	NA	TRBV2	16	TRBJ2-1	CASSVAGGPPYNEQFF	TGTGCCAGCAGTGTGGCGGGGGGACCACCTTACAATGAGCAGTTCTTC
TRBD1	many	TRBV5-6	15	TRBJ1-2	CASNLDRAGNYGYTF	TGTGCCAGCAATCTTGACAGGGCAGGGAACTATGGCTACACCTTC